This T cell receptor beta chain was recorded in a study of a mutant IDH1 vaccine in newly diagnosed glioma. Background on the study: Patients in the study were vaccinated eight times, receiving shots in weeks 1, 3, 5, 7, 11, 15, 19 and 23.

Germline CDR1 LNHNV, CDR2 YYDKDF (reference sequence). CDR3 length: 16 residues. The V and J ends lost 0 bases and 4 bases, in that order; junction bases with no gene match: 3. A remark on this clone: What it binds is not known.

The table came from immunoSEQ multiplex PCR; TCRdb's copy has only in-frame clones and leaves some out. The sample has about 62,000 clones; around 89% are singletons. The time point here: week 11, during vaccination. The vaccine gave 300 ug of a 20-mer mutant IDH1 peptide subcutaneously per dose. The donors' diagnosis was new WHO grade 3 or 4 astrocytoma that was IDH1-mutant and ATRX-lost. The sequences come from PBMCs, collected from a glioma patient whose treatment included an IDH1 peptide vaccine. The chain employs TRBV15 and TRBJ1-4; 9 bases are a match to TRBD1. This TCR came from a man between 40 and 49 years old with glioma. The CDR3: CATSRDLGQGNEKLFF. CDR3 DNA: TGTGCCACCAGCAGAGATTTGGGACAGGGTAATGAAAAACTGTTTTTT.